This TCR beta chain was sequenced for a study of Ad26.COV2.S vaccination and SARS-CoV-2 variants. Of note for this clone: The antigen remains undetermined.

The treatment: about 20 received Ad26.COV2.S at low or high dose, single or two shots; a few received placebo; per-sample allocation not given. Sample collection was performed on day 63 after the first vaccine or placebo injection. An adult aged 18-55 years in Boston served as the donor. General study findings and limits: Whether participants received vaccine or placebo, their non-spike TCR breadth was similar. Assessments of TCR breadth and depth may have underestimated the total T cell responses.

The data were produced by immunoSEQ multiplex PCR, yet TCRdb's version contains in-frame clones alone and is incomplete. This table has about 350,000 clones, around 89% appearing once. This receptor was obtained from a person aged 18 to 65 who received the Ad26.COV2.S COVID-19 vaccine or a placebo. The sequencing used peripheral blood, collected in a trial of Ad26.COV2.S vaccine versus placebo.

The CDR3 coding sequence is TGCGCCAGCAGCTTGGTGGGACAGCGAACAGATACGCAGTATTTT. It specifies CASSLVGQRTDTQYF. The chain couples TRBV5-1 to TRBJ2-3; TRBD1 aligns across 7 bases. Germline-derived CDR1 and CDR2 are SGHRS and YFSETQ. The V segment lost 0 bases and the J segment 3 bases; nucleotides outside the gene matches: 4. The CDR3 sequence is 15 residues long.